Below, 17 T cell receptor beta chains from the same sample are listed, as sequenced in a study of T cell responses to AZD1222 COVID-19 vaccine. The protocol was immunoSEQ multiplex PCR, while the TCRdb copy is restricted to in-frame clones and leaves out a portion. The data show about 150,000 clones, 80% to 95% seen once. The specimen comprised peripheral blood, sampled on day 0 of AZD1222 vaccination. These receptors all stem from an adult in good health.

This chain joins TRBV7-3 and TRBJ2-2; D not certain. Between the trimmed V and J ends, which lost 3 bases and 7 bases, there was a span of 9 bases. The length of the CDR3 is 13 residues. Germline V lookup: CDR1 SGHTA, CDR2 FQGTGA. CDR3 protein: CASSFSWGGELFF. CDR3 sequence (DNA): TGTGCCAGCAGCTTCAGCTGGGGCGGGGAGCTGTTTTTT.

The V gene is TRBV5-1, the J gene TRBJ1-2, with D possibly matching TRBD1 (6 bases). CDR1 is SGHRS, CDR2 YFSETQ, per germline. The CDR3 consists of 15 residues. V was shortened by 3 bases and J by 2 bases, with 14 bases between the two germline ends. The CDR3 is CASSSPGVGNYGYTF. CDR3 DNA sequence: TGCGCCAGCAGCTCCCCAGGGGTGGGGAACTATGGCTACACCTTC. The full variable domain, in which reference TRBV5-1 and TRBJ1-2 provide the parts outside the CDR3, is KAGVTQTPRYLIKTRGQQVTLSCSPISGHRSVSWYQQTPGQGLQFLFEYFSETQRNKGNFPGRFSGRQFSNSRSEMNVSTLELGDSALYLCASSSPGVGNYGYTFGSGTRLTVV.

The CDR3 region has the DNA TGTGCCAGCAGCAGGGAGGGACAGGGGGACACTGAAGCTTTCTTT. Its translation is CASSREGQGDTEAFF. The rearrangement joins TRBV27 to TRBJ1-1, with 11 positions matching TRBD1. Germline V gene sequence: CDR1 MNHEY, CDR2 SMNVEV (reference sequence). The CDR3 covers 15 residues. Losses at the gene ends were 6 bases for V and 3 bases for J; bases not matched to a gene: 6.

This chain connects TRBV6-5 to TRBJ1-5; D is perhaps TRBD1 (6 bases). CDR3 size: 13 residues. Between the trimmed V and J ends, which lost 7 bases and 2 bases, there was a span of 9 bases. Germline V gene lookup returns CDR1 MNHEY and CDR2 SVGAGI. The chain's CDR3 is CASKPGGNQPQHF. The CDR3 DNA is TGTGCCAGCAAACCAGGGGGCAATCAGCCCCAGCATTTT.

V gene TRBV6-2 or TRBV6-3 combines with J gene TRBJ1-1; D remains unclear. Trimming shortened V by 5 bases and J by 5 bases, and 18 bases separated the two germline ends. CDR1 MNHEY and CDR2 SVGEGT come from the germline V gene. This CDR3 comprises 15 residues. The CDR3: CASSGPPGEATEAFF. CDR3 in DNA: TGTGCCAGCAGTGGACCACCCGGGGAGGCGACTGAAGCTTTCTTT.

This sequence joins TRBV12-3 or TRBV12-4 and TRBJ1-4; D is possibly TRBD1 (6 bases). V dropped 6 bases and J dropped 11 bases, with 16 bases sitting between them. The CDR3 is 13 residues long. CDR3 DNA sequence: TGTGCCAGCAGCCCGGGGGCCGAGGTCAAACTGTTTTTT. It specifies CASSPGAEVKLFF.

The chain recombines TRBV3-1 (or the pseudogene TRBV3-2) with TRBJ2-7; 8 nucleotides agree with TRBD2. V dropped 3 bases and J dropped 1; count of bases not matched to a gene: 5. This CDR3 is built from 15 residues. Germline CDR1 and CDR2: LGHDT and YNNKEL (reference sequence). CDR3 region: CASSHWSGSSYEQYF. DNA for the CDR3: TGTGCCAGCAGCCATTGGAGCGGGAGTTCCTACGAGCAGTACTTC.

V is TRBV11-2 and J is TRBJ2-7, with TRBD1 identical over 8 bases. CDR1 and CDR2 (germline): SGHAT, FQNNGV. Trimming took 5 bases from V and 2 from J; bases not matched to a gene: 8. The CDR3 has 15 amino acids. The CDR3 protein is CASSPERQGTYEQYF. The CDR3, as DNA: TGTGCCAGCAGCCCAGAGCGACAGGGGACCTACGAGCAGTACTTC.

This clone was seen a handful of times. V is TRBV12-3 or TRBV12-4 and J is TRBJ1-6; D call uncertain. The CDR3 extends over 13 amino acids. With 1 base removed from V and 9 bases from J, the gap between germline ends came to 7 bases. CDR3 sequence: CASSLGVGSPLHF. The CDR3 DNA follows: TGTGCCAGCAGTTTAGGTGTCGGTTCACCCCTCCACTTT.

The chain employs TRBV11-2 and TRBJ1-3; D unclear. Trimming left V 3 bases short and J 8 bases short, with 20 bases between. The germline V gene encodes CDR1 SGHAT and CDR2 FQNNGV. This CDR3 has 16 residues. The CDR3 region has the DNA TGTGCCAGCAGCTTGAACAAAGGCCGCCCCTGGGACACCATATATTTT. Amino acid sequence: CASSLNKGRPWDTIYF.

The chain uses TRBV7-3 and TRBJ2-1, with D unclear. CDR3 length: 16 residues. Trimming pared 4 bases from V and 2 bases from J, leaving 15 bases between. Germline CDR1 reads SGHTA; CDR2 reads FQGTGA. The CDR3 protein is CASSSYPSDAYNEQFF. The CDR3 DNA reads as TGTGCCAGCAGCTCCTACCCGTCGGACGCCTACAATGAGCAGTTCTTC.

The chain employs TRBV6-4 and TRBJ2-1, with a possible D match to TRBD2 (6 bases). In germline, CDR1 is MRHNA, CDR2 SNTAGT. CDR3 length: 15 residues. V was shortened by 2 bases and J by 0 bases, with 8 bases between the two germline ends. Here the CDR3 reads CASSDRGDSYNEQFF. In DNA form, the CDR3 reads TGTGCCAGCAGTGACCGCGGGGACTCCTACAATGAGCAGTTCTTC.

The rearrangement uses TRBV28 and TRBJ2-7, with 9 bases fitting TRBD2. V lost 7 bases to trimming and J lost 7 bases; unmatched junction nucleotides: 17. The CDR3 is made up of 16 amino acids. The V gene's germline CDR1 is MDHEN and CDR2 SYDVKM. CDR3 DNA: TGTGCCAGCACCTTAGACGTTGGCGGGAGGGCAGGGGAGCAGTACTTC. Translation gives CASTLDVGGRAGEQYF.

V usage is TRBV11-2 and J usage is TRBJ1-2, with 7 bases identical to TRBD1. With 1 base clipped from V and 4 bases from J, the junction kept 3 bases outside the gene matches. This CDR3 is built from 14 residues. CDR1 SGHAT and CDR2 FQNNGV come from the germline V gene. CDR3 in amino acids: CASSLVGQRYGYTF. The CDR3 bases are TGTGCCAGCAGCTTAGTGGGACAGCGCTATGGCTACACCTTC.

The sample holds a few counts of this clone. V usage is TRBV2 and J usage is TRBJ1-5; D is ambiguous. Germline CDR1 SNHLY, CDR2 FYNNEI. The CDR3 contains 14 residues. Trimming shortened V by 3 bases and J by 6 bases, and 12 bases separated the two germline ends. The CDR3 is CASSDSGWGQPQHF. The DNA for the CDR3 is TGTGCCAGCAGTGATTCCGGGTGGGGTCAGCCCCAGCATTTT.

The chain combines TRBV7-9 with TRBJ1-2; 9 bases match TRBD1. V lost 3 bases and J lost 5; bases outside the gene matches: 7. Germline V gene lookup returns CDR1 SEHNR and CDR2 FQNEAQ (reference sequence). The CDR3 contains 15 residues. CDR3 sequence: CASSFPGQGWYGYTF. The CDR3 DNA sequence: TGTGCCAGCAGCTTTCCGGGACAGGGATGGTATGGCTACACCTTC.

This clone showed up just a few times. The chain uses TRBV29-1 and TRBJ2-7, with 7 nucleotides matching TRBD1. V was pared by 6 bases and J by 3 bases, with 23 bases of the junction left unmatched. The CDR3 consists of 18 residues. In germline, CDR1 is SQVTM, CDR2 ANQGSEA. CDR3 region: CSVAWGQFGNSIGYEQYF. CDR3 DNA: TGCAGCGTCGCCTGGGGACAGTTTGGGAACTCCATAGGCTACGAGCAGTACTTC.